In its sample, the clone carrying this T cell receptor (beta chain) was seen a few times. Antigen specificity is unknown. TCRdb used MiXCR to reprocess the 5' RACE reads, holding one entry per CDR3 protein. Among 550,000 to 800,000 distinct CDR3 sequences listed, around 7.5% were seen once. This entry belongs to a study of identical twins. Points from the study as a whole: Memory repertoires lacked the insertion deficit that abundant cord blood beta clonotypes showed.

V gave up 4 bases and J gave up 8 bases, with 12 bases separating them. This CDR3 is 13 amino acids long. CDR1 and CDR2 (germline): ENHRY, SYGVKD. Another study also made use of these data, one on yellow fever vaccine responses in identical twins.

This TCR was recovered from a woman aged 18-30 years in good health. This chain links TRBV10-3 with TRBJ2-1; D gene ambiguous. The sequenced sample consisted of PBMCs. CDR3 sequence reads: CAISARPLDEQFF. CDR3 DNA sequence: TGTGCCATCAGTGCGCGGCCGTTAGATGAGCAGTTCTTC.